One sample yielded the 5 T cell receptor beta chains listed below, sequenced in a study of CDR3 diversity in severe acne. Each CDR3 protein gets one entry after TCRdb re-called the PCR reads with MiXCR. The sample records 85,000 to 120,000 distinct CDR3 sequences, 51% being singletons. Sequencing was performed on blood. The receptors derive from a male donor with acne.

This clonotype has just one count. This chain connects TRBV7-9 to TRBJ1-2; D is possibly TRBD1 (6 bases). Germline lookup yields CDR1 SEHNR and CDR2 FQNEAQ (reference sequence). V lost 4 bases to trimming and J lost 8 bases, with 20 bases between them. The CDR3 is 15 residues long. CDR3 nucleotide sequence: TGTGCCAGCAGCTCGGCAACCAGGGGATTCGACGGCTACACCTTC. As protein: CASSSATRGFDGYTF. The variable domain in full, completed from reference TRBV7-9 and TRBJ1-2, reads DTGVSQNPRHKITKRGQNVTFRCDPISEHNRLYWYRQTLGQGPEFLTYFQNEAQLEKSRLLSDRFSAERPKGSFSTLEIQRTEQGDSAMYLCASSSATRGFDGYTFGSGTRLTVV.

This clonotype occurred once. Germline is not matched at one junction end, which may reflect a read error. The rearrangement joins TRBV6-5 to TRBJ2-3; D is undetermined. Germline V gene sequence: CDR1 MNHEY, CDR2 SVGAGI. This CDR3 comprises 14 residues. This chain's CDR3 is CATSDRDLTDTQYF. As DNA, the CDR3 is TGTGCCACCAGTGATAGAGACCTCACAGATACGCAGTATTTT.

In this sample, this clonotype turned up a few times. The gene calls are TRBV4-1 and TRBJ1-1; no firm D call. This CDR3 contains 16 residues. CDR1 and CDR2 from the germline V gene are MGHRA and YSYEKL. The ends were cut back, 0 bases at V and 5 bases at J, with 16 bases in the middle. This CDR3 is CASSQDTVSRGTEAFF. The CDR3, as DNA: TGCGCCAGCAGCCAAGACACAGTAAGCCGTGGGACTGAAGCTTTCTTT.

This clonotype was found a few times. The V and J genes are TRBV28 and TRBJ1-2, with D tentatively TRBD1 (5 bases). Germline CDR1 is MDHEN and CDR2 is SYDVKM. V lost 3 bases and J 5 bases, leaving 19 bases between the germline ends. This CDR3 is 16 amino acids long. The CDR3 region is CASSFLDFGGTYGYTF. CDR3 DNA sequence: TGTGCCAGCAGTTTCCTAGACTTCGGGGGAACGTATGGCTACACCTTC.

Notes on this clonotype: A read error may explain this, as a much larger clone is one base away. The J gene is TRBJ1-1, the V gene TRBV7-3; D remains ambiguous. V was clipped by 2 bases and J by 5 bases, with 9 bases between them. The CDR3 covers 13 residues. Per the germline V gene, CDR1 is SGHTA and CDR2 is FQGTGA. CDR3 DNA: TGTGCCAGCAGCTTATGGTGGAGGACTGAAGCTTTCTTT. It is translated as CASSLWWRTEAFF.